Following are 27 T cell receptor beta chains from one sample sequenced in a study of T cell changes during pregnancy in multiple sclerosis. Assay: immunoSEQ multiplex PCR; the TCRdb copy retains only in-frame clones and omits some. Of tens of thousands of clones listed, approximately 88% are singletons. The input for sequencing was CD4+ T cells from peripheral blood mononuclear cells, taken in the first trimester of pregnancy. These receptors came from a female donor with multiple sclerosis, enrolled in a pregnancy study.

The CDR3 here is CANSPGGGWDEQFF. CDR3 DNA: TGTGCCAATAGTCCCGGGGGGGGTTGGGATGAGCAGTTCTTC. The rearrangement uses TRBV28 and TRBJ2-1; 8 bases are shared with TRBD2. CDR1 and CDR2 (germline): MDHEN, SYDVKM. V shed 10 bases, J shed 8 bases, and the junction held 13 bases outside the gene matches. The CDR3 covers 14 residues.

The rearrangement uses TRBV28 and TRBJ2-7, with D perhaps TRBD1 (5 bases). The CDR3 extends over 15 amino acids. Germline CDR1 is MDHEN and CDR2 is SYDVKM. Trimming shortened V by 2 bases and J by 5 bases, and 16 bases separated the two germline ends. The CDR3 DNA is TGTGCCAGCAGTTTACTATCACACCAGGGTGACGAGCAGTACTTC. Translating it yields CASSLLSHQGDEQYF.

The CDR3, as DNA: TGTGCCAGCAGATTGGACAGGCCCGCGGGAGAGCAGTACTTC. It encodes CASRLDRPAGEQYF. The chain has TRBV27 and TRBJ2-7; weak D call: TRBD1 (7 bases). The CDR3 loop spans 14 amino acids. Trimming cost V 6 bases and J 7 bases, with 19 bases left between them. CDR1 and CDR2 (germline): MNHEY, SMNVEV (reference sequence).

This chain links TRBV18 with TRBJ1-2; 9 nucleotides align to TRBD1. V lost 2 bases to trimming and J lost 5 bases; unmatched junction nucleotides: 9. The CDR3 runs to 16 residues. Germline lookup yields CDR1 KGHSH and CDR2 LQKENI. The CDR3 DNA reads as TGTGCCAGCTCACCAAGTTTGACAGGGGGATTTTATGGCTACACCTTC. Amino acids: CASSPSLTGGFYGYTF. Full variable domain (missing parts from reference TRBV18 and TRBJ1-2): NAGVMQNPRHLVRRRGQEARLRCSPMKGHSHVYWYRQLPEEGLKFMVYLQKENIIDESGMPKERFSAEFPKEGPSILRIQQVVRGDSAAYFCASSPSLTGGFYGYTFGSGTRLTVV.

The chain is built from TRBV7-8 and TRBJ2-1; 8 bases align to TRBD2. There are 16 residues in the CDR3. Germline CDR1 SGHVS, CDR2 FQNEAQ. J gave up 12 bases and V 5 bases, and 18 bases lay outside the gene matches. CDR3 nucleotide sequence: TGTGCCAGCAGCCCCAAACGAAGCGGGAGTGTCCCCGGGCAGTTCTTC. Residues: CASSPKRSGSVPGQFF.

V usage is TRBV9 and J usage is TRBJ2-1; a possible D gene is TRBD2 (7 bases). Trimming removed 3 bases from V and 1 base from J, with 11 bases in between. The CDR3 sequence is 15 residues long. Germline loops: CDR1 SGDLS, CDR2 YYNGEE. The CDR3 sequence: CASSAGGNSYNEQFF. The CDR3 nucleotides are TGTGCCAGCAGCGCGGGGGGCAATTCCTACAATGAGCAGTTCTTC.

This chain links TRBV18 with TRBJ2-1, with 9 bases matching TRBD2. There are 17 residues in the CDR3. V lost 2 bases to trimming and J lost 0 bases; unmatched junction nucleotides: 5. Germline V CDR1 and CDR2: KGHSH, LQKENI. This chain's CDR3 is CASSPRLAGTSYNEQFF. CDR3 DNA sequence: TGTGCCAGCTCACCAAGGCTAGCGGGGACCTCCTACAATGAGCAGTTCTTC. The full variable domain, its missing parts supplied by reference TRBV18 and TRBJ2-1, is NAGVMQNPRHLVRRRGQEARLRCSPMKGHSHVYWYRQLPEEGLKFMVYLQKENIIDESGMPKERFSAEFPKEGPSILRIQQVVRGDSAAYFCASSPRLAGTSYNEQFFGPGTRLTVL.

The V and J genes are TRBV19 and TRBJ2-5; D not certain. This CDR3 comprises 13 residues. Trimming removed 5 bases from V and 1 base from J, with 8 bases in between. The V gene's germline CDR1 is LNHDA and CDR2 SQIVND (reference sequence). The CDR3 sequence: CASSWAGQETQYF. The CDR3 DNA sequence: TGTGCCAGTAGTTGGGCAGGCCAAGAGACCCAGTACTTC.

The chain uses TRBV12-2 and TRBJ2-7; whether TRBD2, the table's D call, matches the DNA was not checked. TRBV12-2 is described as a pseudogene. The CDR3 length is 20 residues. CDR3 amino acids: CASRLAAEEDGKVSRVEQYF. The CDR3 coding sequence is TGTGCAAGTCGCTTAGCAGCTGAAGAAGACGGCAAGGTTTCCCGGGTCGAGCAGTACTTC.

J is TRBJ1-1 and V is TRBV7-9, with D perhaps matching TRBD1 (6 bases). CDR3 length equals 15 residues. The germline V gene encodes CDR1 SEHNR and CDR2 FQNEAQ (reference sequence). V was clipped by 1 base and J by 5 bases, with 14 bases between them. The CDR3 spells CASSLGLNRDTEAFF. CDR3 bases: TGTGCCAGCAGCTTAGGGTTGAACAGGGATACTGAAGCTTTCTTT.

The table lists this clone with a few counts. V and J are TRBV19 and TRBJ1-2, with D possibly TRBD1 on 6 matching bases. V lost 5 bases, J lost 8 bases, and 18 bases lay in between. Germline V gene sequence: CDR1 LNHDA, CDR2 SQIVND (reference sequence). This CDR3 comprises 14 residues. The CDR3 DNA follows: TGTGCCAGTAGTGTCCAAACAGGGCCTAGCGGCTACACCTTC. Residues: CASSVQTGPSGYTF.

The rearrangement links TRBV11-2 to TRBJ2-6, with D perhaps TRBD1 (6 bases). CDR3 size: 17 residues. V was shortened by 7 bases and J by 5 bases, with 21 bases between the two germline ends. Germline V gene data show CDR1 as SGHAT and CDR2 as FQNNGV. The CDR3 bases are TGTGCCAGCATCCTAGGCAGGGGTAGTGTTAGGGCCAACGTCCTGACTTTC. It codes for CASILGRGSVRANVLTF.

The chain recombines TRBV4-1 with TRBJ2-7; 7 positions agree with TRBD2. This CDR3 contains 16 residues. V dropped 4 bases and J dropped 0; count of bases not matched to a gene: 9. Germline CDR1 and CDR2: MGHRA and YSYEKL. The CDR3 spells CASSRQLSGNSYEQYF. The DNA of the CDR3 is TGCGCCAGCAGCCGCCAACTGAGCGGGAACTCCTACGAGCAGTACTTC.

CDR3 amino acids: CASSLEGPRVGQYF. CDR3 sequence (DNA): TGTGCCAGCAGCTTGGAAGGGCCCAGGGTGGGGCAGTACTTC. V and J are TRBV5-5 and TRBJ2-7, with D maybe TRBD1 (5 bases). The germline gives CDR1 SGHKS, CDR2 YYEKEE (reference sequence). Trimming took 0 bases from V and 9 from J, leaving 16 bases between them. The CDR3 runs to 14 residues.

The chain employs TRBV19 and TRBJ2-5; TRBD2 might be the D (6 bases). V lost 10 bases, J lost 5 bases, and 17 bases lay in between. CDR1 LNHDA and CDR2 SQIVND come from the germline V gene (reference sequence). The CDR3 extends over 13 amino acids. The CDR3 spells CATTLPGVETQYF. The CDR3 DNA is TGTGCCACCACCCTACCGGGGGTGGAGACCCAGTACTTC. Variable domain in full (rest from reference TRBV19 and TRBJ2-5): DGGITQSPKYLFRKEGQNVTLSCEQNLNHDAMYWYRQDPGQGLRLIYYSQIVNDFQKGDIAEGYSVSREKKESFPLTVTSAQKNPTAFYLCATTLPGVETQYFGPGTRLLVL.

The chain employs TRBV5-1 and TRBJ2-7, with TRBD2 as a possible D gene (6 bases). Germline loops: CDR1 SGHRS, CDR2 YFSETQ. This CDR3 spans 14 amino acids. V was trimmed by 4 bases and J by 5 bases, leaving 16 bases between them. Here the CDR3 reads CASSRSGGVNEQYF. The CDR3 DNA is TGCGCCAGCAGCCGTAGCGGAGGAGTGAACGAGCAGTACTTC.

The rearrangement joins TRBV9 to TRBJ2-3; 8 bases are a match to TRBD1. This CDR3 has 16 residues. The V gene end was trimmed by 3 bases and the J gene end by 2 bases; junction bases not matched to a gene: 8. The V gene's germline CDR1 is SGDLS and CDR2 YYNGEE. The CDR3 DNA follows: TGTGCCAGCAGCGCTGCAGGGGGCGCGAACACAGATACGCAGTATTTT. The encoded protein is CASSAAGGANTDTQYF.

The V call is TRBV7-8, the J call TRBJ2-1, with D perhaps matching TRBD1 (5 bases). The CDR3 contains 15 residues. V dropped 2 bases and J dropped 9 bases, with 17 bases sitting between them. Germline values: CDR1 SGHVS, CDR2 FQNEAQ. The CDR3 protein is CASSLQRTPQGEQFF. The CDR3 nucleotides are TGTGCCAGCAGCTTACAAAGGACCCCCCAGGGTGAGCAGTTCTTC.

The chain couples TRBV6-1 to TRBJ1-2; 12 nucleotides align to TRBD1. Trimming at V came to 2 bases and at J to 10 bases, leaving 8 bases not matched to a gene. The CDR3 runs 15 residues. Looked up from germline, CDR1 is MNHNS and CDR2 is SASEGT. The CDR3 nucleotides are TGTGCCAGCAGTGAAATATCCGGGACAGGGGGCGTCTACACCTTC. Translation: CASSEISGTGGVYTF.

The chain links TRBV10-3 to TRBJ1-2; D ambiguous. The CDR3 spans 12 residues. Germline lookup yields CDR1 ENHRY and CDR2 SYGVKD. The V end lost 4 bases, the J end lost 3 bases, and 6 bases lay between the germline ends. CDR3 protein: CAISGGDYGYTF. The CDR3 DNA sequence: TGTGCCATCAGTGGAGGAGACTATGGCTACACCTTC.

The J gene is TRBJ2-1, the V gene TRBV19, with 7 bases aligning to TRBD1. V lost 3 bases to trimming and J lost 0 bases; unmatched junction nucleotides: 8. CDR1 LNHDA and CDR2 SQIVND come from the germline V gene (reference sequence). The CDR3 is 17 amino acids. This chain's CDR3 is CASSMRGQTRSYNEQFF. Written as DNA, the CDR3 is TGTGCCAGTAGTATGAGGGGACAGACGCGCTCCTACAATGAGCAGTTCTTC.

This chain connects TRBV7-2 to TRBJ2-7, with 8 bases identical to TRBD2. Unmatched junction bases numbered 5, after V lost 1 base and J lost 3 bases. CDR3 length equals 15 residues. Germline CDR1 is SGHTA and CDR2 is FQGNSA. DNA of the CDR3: TGTGCCAGCAGCTTAGTGGTCACTAGCGGCTACGAGCAGTACTTC. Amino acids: CASSLVVTSGYEQYF.

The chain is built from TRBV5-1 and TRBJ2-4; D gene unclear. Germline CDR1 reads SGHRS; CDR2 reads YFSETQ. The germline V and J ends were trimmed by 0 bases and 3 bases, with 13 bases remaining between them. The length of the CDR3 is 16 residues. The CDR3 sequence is CASSLDGWRGKNIQYF. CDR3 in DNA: TGCGCCAGCAGCTTGGACGGGTGGAGAGGCAAAAACATTCAGTACTTC.

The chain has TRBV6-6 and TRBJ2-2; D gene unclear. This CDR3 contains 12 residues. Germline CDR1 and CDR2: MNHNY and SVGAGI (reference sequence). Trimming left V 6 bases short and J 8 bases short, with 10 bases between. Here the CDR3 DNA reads TGTGCCAGCAGAGACACCCATGGGGAGCTGTTTTTT. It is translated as CASRDTHGELFF.

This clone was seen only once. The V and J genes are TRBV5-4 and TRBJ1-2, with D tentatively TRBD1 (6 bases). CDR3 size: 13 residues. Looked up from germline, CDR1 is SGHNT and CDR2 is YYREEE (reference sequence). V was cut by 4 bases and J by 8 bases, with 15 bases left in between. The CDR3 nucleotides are TGTGCCAGCAGCGACGGACAGTTAGACGGCTACACCTTC. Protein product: CASSDGQLDGYTF. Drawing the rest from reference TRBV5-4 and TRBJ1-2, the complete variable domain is ETGVTQSPTHLIKTRGQQVTLRCSSQSGHNTVSWYQQALGQGPQFIFQYYREEENGRGNFPPRFSGLQFPNYSSELNVNALELDDSALYLCASSDGQLDGYTFGSGTRLTVV.

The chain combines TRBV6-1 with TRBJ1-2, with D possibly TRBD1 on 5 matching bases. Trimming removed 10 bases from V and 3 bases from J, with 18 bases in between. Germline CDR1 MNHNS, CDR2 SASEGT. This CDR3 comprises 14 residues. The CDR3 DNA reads TGTGCCACTCTATACTCGGGGGGGTACTATGGCTACACCTTC. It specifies CATLYSGGYYGYTF.

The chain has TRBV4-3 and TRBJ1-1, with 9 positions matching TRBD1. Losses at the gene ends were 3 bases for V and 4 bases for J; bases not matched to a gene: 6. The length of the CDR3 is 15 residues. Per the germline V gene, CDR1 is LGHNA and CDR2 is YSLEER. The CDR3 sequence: CASSQGQGRTTEAFF. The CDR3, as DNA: TGCGCCAGCAGCCAGGGACAGGGTCGGACCACTGAAGCTTTCTTT.